The 5 T cell receptor beta chains listed next were all sequenced from one sample in a study of T cells after yellow fever vaccination. TCRdb analysed the 5' RACE reads with MiXCR anew, one entry per CDR3 protein. The table has about 69,000 distinct CDR3 sequences, 5% to 6.5% seen once. The sample here was CD4+ T cells sorted from PBMCs, taken around 15 days after the first yellow fever vaccination. These receptors were obtained from a man aged 18 to 30 who received the YFV17D yellow fever vaccine.

This clonotype was observed many times. V and J are TRBV6-2 or TRBV6-3 and TRBJ2-5, with 8 bases matching TRBD2. Germline assignment: CDR1 MNHEY and CDR2 SVGEGT. With 4 bases clipped from V and 5 bases from J, the junction kept 21 bases outside the gene matches. The CDR3 has 19 amino acids. This CDR3 reads CASSLYPYGTRGRRETQYF. In DNA, the CDR3 is TGTGCCAGCAGTTTATATCCGTACGGGACTAGAGGACGGAGGGAGACCCAGTACTTC.

In its sample, this clonotype was seen many times. The CDR3 is CASSSNGPEETQYF. The CDR3 region has the DNA TGTGCCAGCAGCTCCAACGGGCCAGAAGAGACCCAGTACTTC. The rearrangement uses TRBV11-2 and TRBJ2-5, with unresolved D. Trimming left V 4 bases short and J 3 bases short, with 12 bases between. CDR3 length equals 14 residues. CDR1 and CDR2 from the germline V gene are SGHAT and FQNNGV.

The rearrangement joins TRBV12-3 or TRBV12-4 to TRBJ1-1, with 7 bases aligning to TRBD1. The CDR3 sequence is 14 residues long. The ends lost 2 bases at V and 5 bases at J; junction bases unmatched: 5. The CDR3 spells CASSLPGGGTEAFF. CDR3 bases: TGTGCCAGCAGTTTACCAGGGGGAGGGACTGAAGCTTTCTTT.

This clonotype was found many times. The chain combines TRBV4-3 with TRBJ1-1; unclear D gene. The length of the CDR3 is 14 residues. The germline gives CDR1 LGHNA, CDR2 YSLEER. Trimming stripped 5 bases from V and 0 bases from J, with 10 bases between. Here the CDR3 DNA reads TGCGCCAGCAGCAGGCAACATATGAACACTGAAGCTTTCTTT. It encodes CASSRQHMNTEAFF.

This clonotype was seen ten or more times. The rearrangement joins TRBV6-5 to TRBJ2-7; D could derive from TRBD1 or TRBD2 (6 bases each). Germline CDR1 is MNHEY and CDR2 is SVGAGI. V was clipped by 4 bases and J by 2 bases, with 15 bases between them. This CDR3 is built from 15 residues. The CDR3 here is CASSFGRGVAYEQYV. DNA for the CDR3: TGTGCCAGCAGTTTCGGTAGGGGGGTAGCCTACGAGCAGTACGTC.